This T cell receptor beta chain was captured in a study of blood T cell repertoires in COVID-19. Study context: The samples span acute and convalescent COVID-19 from the United States, Italy and Spain. PBMCs, B-cell-depleted T cells, or T cells provided the cDNA or gDNA that made up the material.

In the original workflow: For nucleated cells, counts were estimated from reference gene primer amplification. Method: immunoSEQ multiplex PCR; TCRdb's copy keeps in-frame clones and lacks some. From that table come the V and J calls and clone size; the DNA was used to work out D and trimming. The sample lists fewer than 350,000 clones; 80% to 90% were seen once. CDR3 length: 14 residues. Deletions cut 4 bases from V and 0 bases from J, with 8 bases between. Germline V gives CDR1 SGHRS, CDR2 YFSETQ. This receptor was obtained from a man aged 35-49 years with acute or convalescent COVID-19. Sequenced input: peripheral blood. The genes are TRBV5-1 and TRBJ1-3; D gene uncertain. As DNA, the CDR3 is TGCGCCAGCAGCCCACAGAGCTCTGGAAACACCATATATTTT. This codes for CASSPQSSGNTIYF.